This T cell receptor (beta chain) was profiled in a study of metastatic and nonmetastatic thyroid tumors. Study-wide context: Samples came from malignant and benign thyroid patients, and repertoires were compared across blood and tumor or nodule tissue. Overall study results and limits: According to reports, the diversity of TCR beta was significantly higher in malignant thyroid tumors than in benign nodules, and this held in both blood and tumor samples.

This clone was counted many times. What it recognizes is unknown. The CDR3 is made up of 17 amino acids. Trimming stripped 1 base from V and 0 bases from J, with 13 bases between. Germline loops: CDR1 LGHDT, CDR2 YNNKEL (reference sequence). Before thyroid surgery, none of the patients had received any treatment. TCRdb re-analyzed the PCR reads through MiXCR. The data show some 15,000 clones, around 25% seen once. The chain carries TRBV3-1 and TRBJ2-1; D gene uncertain. The sample comprised tumor tissue. This clonotype originated in a female donor with papillary thyroid cancer or a benign thyroid nodule (not recorded which). Some clones in this sample may be carry-over from other donors' samples. The CDR3 spells CASSQGPHMSSYNEQFF. In DNA, the CDR3 is TGTGCCAGCAGCCAAGGTCCGCACATGAGCTCCTACAATGAGCAGTTCTTC.